This TCR beta chain stems from a study of cytomegalovirus exposure and HLA in healthy donors. Amplification used 60 Vbeta primers and 13 Jbeta primers. The data were produced by immunoSEQ multiplex PCR, yet TCRdb's version contains in-frame clones alone and is incomplete. Among over 150,000 clones listed, under 85% were seen once. Study-wide findings and caveats: Associated with cytomegalovirus, according to the listing, were 150 to 200 TCR beta chains.

About this clone itself: No antigen is known for it.

Germline loops: CDR1 SGHNT, CDR2 YENEEA. CDR3 size: 14 residues. J lost 7 bases, V lost 3 bases, and 8 bases had no gene match. The sequence came from a male donor in good health and CMV-seronegative. Sequencing input: PBMCs. This chain links TRBV11-3 with TRBJ1-1, with TRBD1 identical over 7 bases. CDR3 DNA sequence: TGTGCCAGCAGCTTGGGGACAGCAAATAATGAAGCTTTCTTT. Protein sequence: CASSLGTANNEAFF.